This T cell receptor beta chain stems from a study of Graves' ophthalmopathy and Graves' hyperthyroidism. Broader study findings: In predicting ophthalmopathy progression, the model reached nearly 71% sensitivity and 72% to 80% specificity. Using 13 signatures, a model distinguished ophthalmopathy from stable hyperthyroidism, reaching about 89% sensitivity and 81.08% specificity.

This clonotype was seen at least ten times. Its antigen is not identified. V lost 8 bases and J lost 6, with 10 bases in between. This CDR3 comprises 12 residues. CDR1 is SNHLY and CDR2 is FYNNEI in the germline V gene. Amplification from RNA transcripts yielded the TCR beta CDR3 regions. First-round RT-PCR used HTBI primers; second-round multiplex PCR followed. TCRdb reprocessed the multiplex PCR reads with MiXCR, giving one entry per CDR3 protein. The sample lists about 640,000 distinct CDR3 sequences, roughly two fifths occurring once. Other autoimmune diseases, uncontrolled infections, pregnancy or lactation excluded patients from enrollment. Out of around 9.5 ml of fresh peripheral blood, PBMCs were obtained.

The chain couples TRBV2 to TRBJ1-4; unclear D gene. Material: peripheral blood. The clonotype was recovered from an adult man with Graves' ophthalmopathy. CDR3 residues: CASLESHEKLFF. In DNA form, the CDR3 reads TGTGCCAGCCTTGAGTCGCATGAAAAACTGTTTTTT.